Following are 29 T cell receptor beta chains from one sample sequenced in a study of T-cell memory formation after mild COVID-19. TCRdb ran MiXCR on the 5' RACE reads and lists one entry per CDR3 protein. The data show 250,000 to 300,000 distinct CDR3 sequences, more than 15% seen once. The sequencing input was PBMCs or a T cell subset sorted from them (not recorded which). These receptors were collected from a man aged 18-30 years who had mild COVID-19 (a few samples of this study predate the infection). Cell type and time point are not known.

The chain is built from TRBV6-6 and TRBJ1-2; 7 positions agree with TRBD1. The CDR3 runs to 13 residues. Unmatched junction bases numbered 13, after V lost 10 bases and J lost 8 bases. Germline CDR1 and CDR2: MNHNY and SVGAGI (reference sequence). The CDR3 protein is CATSRGGGDGYTF. Written as DNA, the CDR3 is TGTGCCACCTCCCGGGGAGGGGGCGACGGCTACACCTTC.

This chain joins TRBV18 and TRBJ2-1; 10 bases are a match to TRBD2. This CDR3 has 15 residues. Germline lookup yields CDR1 KGHSH and CDR2 LQKENI. Trimming took 4 bases from V and 8 from J; bases not matched to a gene: 8. CDR3 sequence (DNA): TGTGCCAGCTCACGTCGGACTAGCGGTGGGGATGAGCAGTTCTTC. Encoded protein: CASSRRTSGGDEQFF.

The chain uses TRBV20-1 and TRBJ1-5; no definite D call. The CDR3 loop spans 13 amino acids. Trimming shortened V by 3 bases and J by 1 base, and 7 bases separated the two germline ends. Germline assignment: CDR1 DFQATT and CDR2 SNEGSKA (reference sequence). CDR3 residues: CSASRESNQPQHF. The CDR3 region has the DNA TGCAGTGCTAGTCGTGAAAGCAATCAGCCCCAGCATTTT.

The V gene is TRBV4-3, the J gene TRBJ1-1, with D perhaps TRBD1 (6 bases). Trimming left V 1 base short and J 5 bases short, with 14 bases between. This CDR3 is built from 15 residues. Germline CDR1 LGHNA, CDR2 YSLEER. CDR3 amino acids: CASSQVGTLRTEAFF. The DNA of the CDR3 is TGCGCCAGCAGCCAAGTCGGGACACTCAGGACTGAAGCTTTCTTT.

The rearrangement joins TRBV7-2 to TRBJ1-2, with D hard to call. In germline, CDR1 is SGHTA, CDR2 FQGNSA. The CDR3 totals 14 residues. Between the trimmed V and J ends, which lost 0 bases and 4 bases, there was a span of 9 bases. The CDR3 sequence is CASSLASTSYGYTF. The CDR3 DNA reads TGTGCCAGCAGCTTAGCCTCTACTTCCTATGGCTACACCTTC. The full variable domain, in which reference TRBV7-2 and TRBJ1-2 provide the parts outside the CDR3, is GAGVSQSPSNKVTEKGKDVELRCDPISGHTALYWYRQSLGQGLEFLIYFQGNSAPDKSGLPSDRFSAERTGGSVSTLTIQRTQQEDSAVYLCASSLASTSYGYTFGSGTRLTVV.

Only a few counts were recorded for this clonotype. This chain joins TRBV6-5 and TRBJ2-5; 15 positions match TRBD2. V gave up 5 bases and J gave up 5 bases; unmatched junction bases: 6. The germline V gene has CDR1 MNHEY and CDR2 SVGAGI. The CDR3 consists of 16 residues. The CDR3 sequence: CASSQGLAGGLETQYF. DNA of the CDR3: TGTGCCAGCAGTCAGGGACTAGCGGGGGGCCTGGAGACCCAGTACTTC.

The rearrangement links TRBV7-2 to TRBJ2-3, with 8 bases aligning to TRBD2. CDR3 length: 15 amino acids. J was trimmed by 5 bases and V by 5 bases; bases with no gene match: 9. Germline CDR1 is SGHTA and CDR2 is FQGNSA. The chain's CDR3 is CASSISGVDKDTQYF. The CDR3 DNA reads as TGTGCCAGCAGCATTAGCGGGGTGGATAAAGATACGCAGTATTTT.

This clonotype showed up just a few times. V is TRBV28 and J is TRBJ2-3; no reliable D call. CDR3 length: 14 amino acids. Per the germline V gene, CDR1 is MDHEN and CDR2 is SYDVKM. V was cut by 2 bases and J by 5 bases, with 11 bases left in between. The CDR3 here is CASSLRPSGDTQYF. The CDR3 region has the DNA TGTGCCAGCAGTTTACGACCGTCAGGAGATACGCAGTATTTT.

This clonotype was counted a few times. J is TRBJ2-2 and V is TRBV24-1; 10 nucleotides align to TRBD1. This CDR3 has 16 residues. After removal of 4 bases from V and 4 bases from J, the junction contained 5 bases not matched to a gene. Germline CDR1 KGHDR, CDR2 SFDVKD. The CDR3 region is CATSETGQGGTGELFF. In nucleotides, the CDR3 is TGTGCCACCAGTGAGACCGGACAGGGGGGCACCGGGGAGCTGTTTTTT.

The rearrangement joins TRBV6-5 to TRBJ1-5; weak D call: TRBD1 (5 bases). Germline V gene sequence: CDR1 MNHEY, CDR2 SVGAGI. The V end was cut by 0 bases, the J end by 7 bases, with 13 bases between. This CDR3 spans 15 amino acids. Here the CDR3 reads CASSYSARRDQPQHF. CDR3 coding DNA: TGTGCCAGCAGTTACTCGGCACGGCGGGACCAGCCCCAGCATTTT.

V usage is TRBV12-5 and J usage is TRBJ2-1, with D uncertain. Between the trimmed V and J ends, which lost 0 bases and 0 bases, there was a span of 15 bases. Germline V CDR1 and CDR2: LGHNT, FRNRAP. This CDR3 region has 18 residues. The CDR3 protein is CASGLVIEDVSSYNEQFF. The CDR3 nucleotides read TGTGCTAGTGGTTTGGTAATTGAGGACGTGAGCTCCTACAATGAGCAGTTCTTC.

This chain links TRBV7-9 with TRBJ1-6; possibly TRBD1 for D (6 bases). The length of the CDR3 is 14 residues. Germline V CDR1 and CDR2: SEHNR, FQNEAQ (reference sequence). V was clipped by 8 bases and J by 9 bases, with 17 bases between them. The chain's CDR3 is CASGSPGASSPLHF. In DNA, the CDR3 is TGTGCCAGCGGCTCTCCGGGGGCGAGTTCACCCCTCCACTTT. Complete variable domain (other parts from reference TRBV7-9 and TRBJ1-6): DTGVSQNPRHKITKRGQNVTFRCDPISEHNRLYWYRQTLGQGPEFLTYFQNEAQLEKSRLLSDRFSAERPKGSFSTLEIQRTEQGDSAMYLCASGSPGASSPLHFGNGTRLTVT.

The chain recombines TRBV29-1 with TRBJ1-1; weak D call: TRBD1 (5 bases). With 1 base removed from V and 2 bases from J, the gap between germline ends came to 8 bases. This CDR3 spans 13 amino acids. Germline CDR1 and CDR2: SQVTM and ANQGSEA. The CDR3 sequence: CSVEGGGNTEAFF. The CDR3 DNA follows: TGCAGCGTTGAAGGTGGGGGAAACACTGAAGCTTTCTTT. Based on the CDR3 plus reference TRBV29-1 and TRBJ1-1, the full variable domain is SAVISQKPSRDICQRGTSLTIQCQVDSQVTMMFWYRQQPGQSLTLIATANQGSEATYESGFVIDKFPISRPNLTFSTLTVSNMSPEDSSIYLCSVEGGGNTEAFFGQGTRLTVV.

This clonotype was detected a few times. V gene TRBV2 combines with J gene TRBJ1-6; the D gene is possibly TRBD1 (5 bases). Germline values: CDR1 SNHLY, CDR2 FYNNEI. V was trimmed by 4 bases and J by 11 bases, leaving 12 bases between them. This CDR3 comprises 13 residues. The CDR3 spells CASSAGAGTPLHF. In nucleotides, the CDR3 is TGTGCCAGCAGTGCTGGGGCTGGAACACCCCTCCACTTT.

V is TRBV14 and J is TRBJ2-7; D remains unclear. Trimming took 2 bases from V and 3 from J, leaving 14 bases between them. CDR1 SGHDN and CDR2 FVKESK come from the germline V gene. CDR3 length: 15 amino acids. The CDR3 here is CASSQNLITNYEQYF. Here the CDR3 DNA reads TGTGCCAGCAGCCAAAACCTCATAACCAACTACGAGCAGTACTTC.

The chain links TRBV6-2 or TRBV6-3 to TRBJ2-7, with a possible D match to TRBD2 (6 bases). Germline loops: CDR1 MNHEY, CDR2 SVGEGT. The CDR3 totals 15 residues. Trimming removed 8 bases at V and 2 bases at J, with 19 bases between. In DNA, the CDR3 is TGTGCCAGCCGCCGACAACCGGGAGTCACCTACGAGCAGTACGTC. Translated: CASRRQPGVTYEQYV.

This clonotype has more than one count but fewer than ten. The rearrangement joins TRBV4-1 to TRBJ1-5, with D possibly TRBD1 on 6 matching bases. Germline assignment: CDR1 MGHRA and CDR2 YSYEKL. V lost 3 bases and J lost 0, with 18 bases in between. The CDR3 is 18 amino acids. The CDR3 coding sequence is TGCGCCAGCAGCCACCCTGAGGGGGTGCGATATAGCAATCAGCCCCAGCATTTT. Protein product: CASSHPEGVRYSNQPQHF.

This clonotype was observed many times. This chain links TRBV12-3 or TRBV12-4 with TRBJ2-2, with D uncertain. V lost 4 bases to trimming and J lost 5 bases, with 8 bases between them. The CDR3 is made up of 13 amino acids. The CDR3 loop is CASSYVETGELFF. In nucleotides, the CDR3 is TGTGCCAGCAGTTATGTGGAGACCGGGGAGCTGTTTTTT.

The gene calls are TRBV10-3 and TRBJ2-7; D remains ambiguous. From germline, CDR1 is ENHRY and CDR2 SYGVKD. V lost 8 bases, J lost 0 bases, and 14 bases lay in between. The CDR3 length is 14 residues. CDR3 in amino acids: CAIGPTPSSYEQYV. The CDR3 DNA follows: TGTGCCATCGGCCCTACCCCAAGCTCCTACGAGCAGTACGTC.

The chain carries TRBV27 and TRBJ2-5, with TRBD2 as a possible D gene (5 bases). Germline V CDR1 and CDR2: MNHEY, SMNVEV (reference sequence). Trimming took 8 bases from V and 5 from J, leaving 18 bases between them. This CDR3 contains 14 residues. The CDR3 reads CASGLMVGGETQYF. The CDR3 DNA is TGTGCCAGCGGACTTATGGTCGGCGGGGAGACCCAGTACTTC.

The gene calls are TRBV11-2 and TRBJ2-7, with a tentative D call TRBD2 (5 bases). The CDR3 totals 14 residues. The V gene lost 4 bases and the J gene lost 5 bases, with 15 bases spanning the gap. Germline CDR1 reads SGHAT; CDR2 reads FQNNGV. This chain's CDR3 is CASSSPRGRHEQYF. The DNA of the CDR3 is TGTGCCAGCAGCTCCCCACGGGGTCGGCACGAGCAGTACTTC.

V and J are TRBV4-1 and TRBJ1-2; D ambiguous. Germline CDR1 and CDR2: MGHRA and YSYEKL. The CDR3 runs to 14 residues. The V end lost 1 base, the J end lost 4 bases, and 10 bases lay between the germline ends. The CDR3: CASSQGVGFYGYTF. The CDR3 DNA reads as TGCGCCAGCAGCCAAGGGGTGGGTTTCTATGGCTACACCTTC.

Only a few counts were recorded for this clonotype. The V and J genes are TRBV4-1 and TRBJ1-4; D gene unclear. This CDR3 region has 14 residues. Germline values: CDR1 MGHRA, CDR2 YSYEKL. Trimming shortened V by 5 bases and J by 6 bases, and 13 bases separated the two germline ends. The CDR3 bases are TGCGCCAGCAGCAATCTTAGGGTCGATGAAAAACTGTTTTTT. It yields the protein CASSNLRVDEKLFF.

The chain carries TRBV7-9 and TRBJ2-1, with D perhaps TRBD1 (5 bases). Germline V gives CDR1 SEHNR, CDR2 FQNEAQ (reference sequence). V was clipped by 5 bases and J by 6 bases, with 14 bases between them. The CDR3 has 14 amino acids. In DNA form, the CDR3 reads TGTGCCAGCAGCCCAGGGTTTACTGTCAATGAGCAGTTCTTC. This codes for CASSPGFTVNEQFF.

CDR3 sequence reads: CASRGTGSYNQPQHF. The CDR3 DNA is TGTGCCAGCAGAGGGACAGGTTCTTACAATCAGCCCCAGCATTTT. J is TRBJ1-5 and V is TRBV19, with 8 bases identical to TRBD1. Germline assignment: CDR1 LNHDA and CDR2 SQIVND (reference sequence). J was trimmed by 3 bases and V by 9 bases; bases with no gene match: 10. This CDR3 spans 15 amino acids.

This clonotype was picked up one time. The chain combines TRBV5-1 with TRBJ2-5; 14 bases are a match to TRBD2. CDR1 is SGHRS and CDR2 is YFSETQ in the germline V gene. This CDR3 region has 17 residues. The trim removed 3 bases at V and 2 bases at J, leaving 6 bases unmatched. The CDR3 region has the DNA TGCGCCAGCAGCTCGCCTCGACTAGCGGGGGGGCAAGAGACCCAGTACTTC. This encodes CASSSPRLAGGQETQYF.

The chain carries TRBV2 and TRBJ1-1; the D gene is possibly TRBD1 (5 bases). Trimming removed 10 bases at V and 3 bases at J, with 15 bases between. Germline CDR1 SNHLY, CDR2 FYNNEI. The CDR3 runs to 13 residues. CDR3 sequence (DNA): TGTGCCACCCAGAGTTGGGGGGACACTGAAGCTTTCTTT. Translating gives CATQSWGDTEAFF.

The J gene is TRBJ2-3, the V gene TRBV7-2; D unclear. In germline, CDR1 is SGHTA, CDR2 FQGNSA. Trimming removed 4 bases at V and 0 bases at J, with 11 bases between. CDR3 length: 15 residues. The CDR3 nucleotides are TGTGCCAGCAGCTCCGGGCCTACTAGCACAGATACGCAGTATTTT. This sequence encodes CASSSGPTSTDTQYF.

The chain joins TRBV7-9 to TRBJ1-2; unclear D gene. Germline V lookup: CDR1 SEHNR, CDR2 FQNEAQ (reference sequence). Trimming pared 2 bases from V and 7 bases from J, leaving 11 bases between. The CDR3 is 13 amino acids. CDR3 DNA: TGTGCCAGCAGCTTAAAAGGGTACGCTGGCTACACCTTC. Protein: CASSLKGYAGYTF.